The following is a T cell receptor beta chain sequence with its context. Its target is not known. The PCR used 60 Vbeta and 13 Jbeta primers. Method: immunoSEQ multiplex PCR; TCRdb's copy keeps in-frame clones and lacks some. The sample records some 160,000 clones, around 80% being singletons. The CDR3 covers 12 residues. Per germline, CDR1 SGHTA and CDR2 FQGNSA. V was shortened by 1 base and J by 7 bases, with 8 bases between the two germline ends. These data originate in a study of cytomegalovirus exposure and HLA in healthy donors. General study findings and limits: When analyzed later, a missense DCLRE1C variant was found to be linked to TCR beta V- and J-gene trimming. In presence/absence analyses, roughly uniform sequencing depth across donors was assumed. Most observed TCR sequences were rare, whereas some public TCRs were detected in many donors.

The rearrangement joins TRBV7-2 to TRBJ2-7, with D possibly being TRBD1 (5 bases). This TCR was recovered from a man aged 35 to 55 in good health and CMV-seronegative. Sequenced input: PBMCs. The CDR3 DNA reads as TGTGCCAGCAGCTTAGGTCCAGGGGAGCAGTACTTC. It codes for CASSLGPGEQYF.